This entry describes one T cell receptor (beta chain). One end of the junction fails to match germline, which may point to a read error. Amplification of TCR beta CDR3 regions was performed using RNA transcripts as template. The HTBI primer set drove a first-round RT-PCR of the TCR CDR3. Each CDR3 protein is one row after TCRdb ran MiXCR on the multiplex PCR reads. This table holds about 53,000 distinct CDR3 sequences, just under 50% found once. The data are from a study of T cells in Graves' hyperthyroidism and ophthalmopathy. Study overall: At the time of initial diagnosis and before any treatment, peripheral blood was collected.

The specimen was blood. The TCR was taken from a woman aged 25 to 45 with Graves' ophthalmopathy.

CDR3: CACSSGVLEIFGANVLTF. The CDR3 nucleotides are TGTGCCTGCAGCTCAGGGGTTCTGGAAATATTTGGGGCCAACGTCCTGACTTTC. This sequence joins TRBV7-2 and TRBJ2-6; the D gene is possibly TRBD1 (6 bases). The germline V gene has CDR1 SGHTA and CDR2 FQGNSA. This CDR3 has 18 amino acids.